The rows below give T cell receptor beta chains drawn from one sample of a study of T cells in Graves' hyperthyroidism and ophthalmopathy. TCRdb fed the multiplex PCR reads into MiXCR, producing one record per CDR3 protein. Seen here are around 600,000 distinct CDR3 sequences, approximately 15% observed once, and the top ten hold around 7%. Material: blood. These TCRs come from a woman aged 18-29 years with Graves' ophthalmopathy. CDR3s include the opening cysteine and the closing phenylalanine or tryptophan.

v_call	cdr3_length	cdr3_aa
TRBV12-3/TRBV12-4	17	CASSPGAGDRSGGELFF
TRBV28	14	CASNDPLSADTQYF
TRBV28	17	CASSLGVGVSSYNEQFF
TRBV7-9	14	CASSPQRGRGTLHF
TRBV11-1	17	CASSSTRDSGNYNEQFF
TRBV11-2	14	CASSSGLAPDTQYF
TRBV7-9	16	CASSWRGGTSDNEQFF
TRBV10-3	14	CAISDQGQGEGYTF
TRBV18	11	CASSETFEAFF
TRBV12-3/TRBV12-4	14	CASSSSGSAGELFF
TRBV29-1	12	CSAREPNTEAFF
TRBV12-3/TRBV12-4	17	CASSFGLAGWGLDEQYF
TRBV5-6	12	CASNVGQHEQYF
TRBV7-9	14	CASSLEGFGYGYTF
TRBV7-2	18	CASSFLRQGFGGTGELFF
TRBV7-8	17	CASTGWTSGSHYNEQFF
TRBV30	13	CACRGGSHTEAFF
TRBV10-3	14	CAISPGHLNTEAFF
TRBV7-3	11	CASGGDNEQFF
TRBV5-1	13	CASSFRTSHEQYF
TRBV4-3	16	CASSPVRQGSNQPQHF
TRBV4-1	15	CASSHPRTGSTEAFF
TRBV29-1	16	CSVDRVAISSYNEQFF
TRBV20-1	18	CSAHKMGLAGDSYNEQFF
TRBV2	15	CASRAGTGAGNTIYF
TRBV6-2/TRBV6-3	15	CASSYRYSSYNEQFF
TRBV19	16	CASSSRETSSYNEQFF
TRBV7-2	17	CASSYRDSFSSYNEQFF
TRBV9	15	CASSGGFGSTDTQYF
TRBV2	14	CASSEVEPGGEQFF
TRBV7-2	15	CASSFIAGDSYEQYF
TRBV4-1	15	CASSQVADPTYEQYF
TRBV4-3	14	CASSQVADFYGYTF
TRBV27	17	CASSLIGRGGRSSPLHF
TRBV20-1	14	CSARRDGLDETQYF
TRBV19	15	CASSYQGWGNQPQHF
TRBV28	16	CASSFSGRGTGNTIYF
TRBV11-3	15	CASSLVREGYNEQFF
TRBV7-2	15	CASSLASAGGYEQYF
TRBV7-2	13	CASSLRTVYGYTF
TRBV3-1	14	CASSQQGAGTEAFF
TRBV6-5	16	CASSYSIAGGYNEQFF
TRBV12-3/TRBV12-4	14	CASGRDSGIDEQFF
TRBV3-1	11	CASSHRGEQYF
TRBV6-2/TRBV6-3	13	CASRTGAHEKLFF
TRBV6-5	13	CASSYPDGYGYTF
TRBV20-1	19	CSAREYSGRGTVTYNEQFF
TRBV20-1	14	CSAGTGTAHSPLHF
TRBV19	20	CASSMGGLAGIVRQNNEQFF
TRBV27	15	CASSMGTSGGNEQFF
TRBV11-3	15	CASSRGAGPSYEQYF
TRBV19	14	CASSIISGSNEQFF